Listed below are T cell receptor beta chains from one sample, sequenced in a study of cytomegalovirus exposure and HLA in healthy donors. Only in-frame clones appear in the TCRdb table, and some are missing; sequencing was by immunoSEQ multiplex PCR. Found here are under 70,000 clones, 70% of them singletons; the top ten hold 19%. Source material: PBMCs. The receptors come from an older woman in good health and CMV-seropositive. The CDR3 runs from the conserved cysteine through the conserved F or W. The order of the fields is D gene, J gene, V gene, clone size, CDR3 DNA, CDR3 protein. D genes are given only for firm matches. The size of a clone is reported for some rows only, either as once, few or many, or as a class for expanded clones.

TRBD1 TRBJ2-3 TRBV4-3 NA TGCGCCAGCAGCCAAGCGTATAGGCAGGGGGTCCCAGATACGCAGTATTTT CASSQAYRQGVPDTQYF
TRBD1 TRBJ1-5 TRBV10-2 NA TGCGCCAGCAGTGAGTCAGGGGGCGGTCAGCCCCAGCATTTT CASSESGGGQPQHF
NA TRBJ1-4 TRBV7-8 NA TGTGCCAGCAGCCCAGGGACTGTAAATGAAAAACTGTTTTTT CASSPGTVNEKLFF
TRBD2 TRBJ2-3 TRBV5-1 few TGCGCCAGCAGCTCCGGACTAGCGGGGGGGACAGATACGCAGTATTTT CASSSGLAGGTDTQYF
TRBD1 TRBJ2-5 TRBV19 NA TGTGCCACCACCCGGACAGGGGAGAGGGAGACCCAGTACTTC CATTRTGERETQYF
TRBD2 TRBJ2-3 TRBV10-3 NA TGTGCCATCAGTGACGGGACTAGCGGTACAGATACGCAGTATTTT CAISDGTSGTDTQYF
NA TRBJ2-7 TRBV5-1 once TGCGCCAGCAGCTTGGATGGAGCCAAGGTAGACGAGCAGTACTTC CASSLDGAKVDEQYF
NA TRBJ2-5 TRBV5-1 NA TGCGCCAGCAGCCGGATGGAGGGGCGCGAAGAGACCCAGTACTTC CASSRMEGREETQYF
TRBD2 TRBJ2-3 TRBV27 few TGTGCCAGCAGTTTAAGCGGGGGGGCCGGAGATACGCAGTATTTT CASSLSGGAGDTQYF
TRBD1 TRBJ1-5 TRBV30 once TGTGCCTGGAGTCCCAGGGGGCTTAGCAATCAGCCCCAGCATTTT CAWSPRGLSNQPQHF
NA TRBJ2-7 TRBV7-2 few TGTGCCAGCACCTTAGGGGCCGATGGCATCTACGAGCAGTACTTC CASTLGADGIYEQYF
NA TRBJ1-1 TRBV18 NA TGTGCCAGCTCACCAATTGCACAGACTGAAGCTTTCTTT CASSPIAQTEAFF
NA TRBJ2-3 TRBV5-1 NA TGCGCCAGCAGCTTGAATGCGGGGGCCCGCACAGATACGCAGTATTTT CASSLNAGARTDTQYF
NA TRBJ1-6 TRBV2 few TGTGCCAGCAGCTTAGAACAGGGCAAAAATTCACCCCTCCACTTT CASSLEQGKNSPLHF
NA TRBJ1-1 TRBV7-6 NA TGTGCCAGCAGCCAGGCCCAACAGACTATGAACACTGAAGCTTTCTTT CASSQAQQTMNTEAFF
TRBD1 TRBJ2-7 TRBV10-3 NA TGTGCCATCAGTGGCTCGGGCCGACAGGGCCCTTCCTACGAGCAGTACTTC CAISGSGRQGPSYEQYF
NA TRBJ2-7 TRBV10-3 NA TGTGCCATCAATGATCCCATCAGGGTGAAACCTTACGAGCAGTACTTC CAINDPIRVKPYEQYF
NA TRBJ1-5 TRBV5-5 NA TGCGCCAGCAGCCAATACAAGGACAGCCCCAATCAGCCCCAGCATTTT CASSQYKDSPNQPQHF
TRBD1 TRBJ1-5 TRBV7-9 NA TGTGCCAGCAGCAGGGGACAGCCCGATCAGCCCCAGCATTTT CASSRGQPDQPQHF
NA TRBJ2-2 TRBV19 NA TGTGCCAGTAGTAGGGGCCGGTTCACCGGGGAGCTGTTTTTT CASSRGRFTGELFF
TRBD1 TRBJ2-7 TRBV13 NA TGTGCCAGCAGCTTTGGGACAGGGGGCCCCGAGCAGTACTTC CASSFGTGGPEQYF
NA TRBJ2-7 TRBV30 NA TGTGCCACAGAGGAGGGACTCTCGAACTACGAGCAGTACTTC CATEEGLSNYEQYF
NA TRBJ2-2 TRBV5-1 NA TGCGCCAGCAGCTTGGTCGCCCCCGGCGGGGAGCTGTTTTTT CASSLVAPGGELFF
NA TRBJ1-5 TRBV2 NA TGTGCCAGCAGGGCCCGGCCAGGAGGGAATCAGCCCCAGCATTTT CASRARPGGNQPQHF
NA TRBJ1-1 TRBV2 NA TGTGCCAGCAGCGCATATGGACCAGGGTCCACTGAAGCTTTCTTT CASSAYGPGSTEAFF
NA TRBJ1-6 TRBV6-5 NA TGTGCCAGCAGTTCTAGGACACTCGTCGTTGGTTCACCCCTCCACTTT CASSSRTLVVGSPLHF
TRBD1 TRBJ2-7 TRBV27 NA TGTGCCACCGTACCGGGACAGGGTTCCTACGAGCAGTACTTC CATVPGQGSYEQYF
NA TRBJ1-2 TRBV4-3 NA TGCGCCAGCAGCCAAGAGGTGTGGCAGTCCAAAGGCTACACCTTC CASSQEVWQSKGYTF
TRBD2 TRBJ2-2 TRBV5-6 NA TGTGCCAGCACCCCCTCTGGCGGGGGGCTTCGAAACACCGGGGAGCTGTTTTTT CASTPSGGGLRNTGELFF
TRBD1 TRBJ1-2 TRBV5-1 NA TGCGCCAGCAGCTTGGCTGGACCCGGGACAGGGCAGGATGGCTACACCTTC CASSLAGPGTGQDGYTF
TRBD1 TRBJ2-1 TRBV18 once TGTGCCAGCTCACCGCGGACAGGGGCGGATGAGCAGTTCTTC CASSPRTGADEQFF
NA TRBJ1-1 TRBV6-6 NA TGTGCCAGCAGCTCCTACCCGAACACTGAAGCTTTCTTT CASSSYPNTEAFF
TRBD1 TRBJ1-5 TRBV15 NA TGTGCCACCAGCAGAGCCGGGACAGGGATGGACAATCAGCCCCAGCATTTT CATSRAGTGMDNQPQHF
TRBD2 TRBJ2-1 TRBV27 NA TGTGCCACTTCGACTAGCGGGGGGGCGGGGTACAATGAGCAGTTCTTC CATSTSGGAGYNEQFF
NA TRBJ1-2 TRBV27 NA TGTGCCAGCAGTACTGTGACAGCTTCCAACTATGGCTACACCTTC CASSTVTASNYGYTF
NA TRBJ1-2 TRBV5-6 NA TGTGCCAGCAGCTTTGACGCAGGGGACGACTATGGCTACACCTTC CASSFDAGDDYGYTF
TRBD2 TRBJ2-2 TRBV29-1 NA TGCAGCGTTTTGACTAGCGGGGGCACCGGGGAGCTGTTTTTT CSVLTSGGTGELFF
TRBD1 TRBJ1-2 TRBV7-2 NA TGTGCCAGCAGCTTAGGGGACAGGGTCTATGGCTACACCTTC CASSLGDRVYGYTF
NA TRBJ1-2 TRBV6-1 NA TGTGCCAGCAGTCTACAGGCTATCGCCCTCTTC CASSLQAIALF
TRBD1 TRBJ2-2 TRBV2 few TGTGCCAGCAGTGATGGTAGGACAGGGGCCCATACCGGGGAGCTGTTTTTT CASSDGRTGAHTGELFF
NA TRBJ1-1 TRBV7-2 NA TGTGCCAGCAGCTTAGCGGTAGTCGCTGAAGCTTTCTTT CASSLAVVAEAFF